Below, one T cell receptor beta chain is given with its context. Antigen: not known. This entry belongs to a study of lymphopenia after photon versus proton radiotherapy. Study-level findings and limits: Proton therapy kept repertoires fairly stable, unlike photons, which gained effector/memory cells. Post-nadir diversity loss with photons came from oligoclonal expansion, particularly CD8+ Temra cells. Authors raise, but do not show, better survival with proton therapy.

Sequencing used immunoSEQ multiplex PCR; TCRdb keeps in-frame clones, though not all of them. This sample has roughly 150,000 clones, with about 88% found just once. This CDR3 has 14 residues. Germline values: CDR1 SEHNR, CDR2 FQNEAQ (reference sequence). With 1 base removed from V and 2 bases from J, the gap between germline ends came to 8 bases. Source: peripheral blood, taken from a patient treated with photon-based radiotherapy. This receptor was taken from a man aged 50 to 59 with gastric cancer. V and J are TRBV7-9 and TRBJ1-1; unclear D gene. The CDR3 nucleotides are TGTGCCAGCAGCTTAGGGGGAGACAACACTGAAGCTTTCTTT. This translates into CASSLGGDNTEAFF.